This T cell receptor beta chain was recovered during a study of CD8 T cells in Susac syndrome. Roughly 0.45 to 1 ug RNA was reverse transcribed with random hexamers. MiXCR, applied by TCRdb to the immunoSEQ multiplex PCR reads, yields one record per CDR3 protein. This sample carries roughly 200,000 distinct CDR3 sequences, approximately 94% of them seen once, and the ten largest clones take approximately 0.1%. The germline gives CDR1 LGHDT, CDR2 YNNKEL (reference sequence). The CDR3 totals 14 residues. V was clipped by 1 base and J by 7 bases, with 10 bases between them. The sequenced sample was CD4+ T cells from PBMCs. The TCR originated in a human donor with multiple sclerosis. The chain joins TRBV3-1 to TRBJ1-4; TRBD1 might be the D (6 bases). The CDR3 DNA reads as TGTGCCAGCAGCCAAGCGAGGGGGGGTGAAAAACTGTTTTTT. It codes for CASSQARGGEKLFF.